One and the same sample provided the 2 T cell receptor beta chains below, sequenced in a study of cytomegalovirus exposure and HLA in healthy donors. The assay was immunoSEQ multiplex PCR, and TCRdb's table has in-frame clones only and misses some. The table shows about 120,000 clones, with roughly nine tenths occurring only once. The sequencing input was PBMCs. These TCRs come from a woman under 30 in good health and CMV-seronegative.

In the case of this clone: Other DNA sequences from this sample encode an identical CDR3 as well. The chain employs TRBV5-1 and TRBJ2-5, with a possible D match to TRBD1 (6 bases). V lost 0 bases and J 5 bases, leaving 8 bases between the germline ends. The CDR3 is 13 residues long. Looked up from germline, CDR1 is SGHRS and CDR2 is YFSETQ. The CDR3 nucleotides are TGCGCCAGCAGCTTGGGCCAGGGGGAGACCCAGTACTTC. This encodes CASSLGQGETQYF.

The chain is built from TRBV27 and TRBJ2-2; TRBD1 matches 8 bases. V lost 7 bases, J lost 0 bases, and 13 bases stayed unmatched. Germline lookup yields CDR1 MNHEY and CDR2 SMNVEV (reference sequence). This CDR3 has 18 residues. The CDR3 loop reads CASTPGWDRPSNTGELFF. CDR3 sequence (DNA): TGTGCCAGCACCCCGGGGTGGGACAGGCCTTCGAACACCGGGGAGCTGTTTTTT.